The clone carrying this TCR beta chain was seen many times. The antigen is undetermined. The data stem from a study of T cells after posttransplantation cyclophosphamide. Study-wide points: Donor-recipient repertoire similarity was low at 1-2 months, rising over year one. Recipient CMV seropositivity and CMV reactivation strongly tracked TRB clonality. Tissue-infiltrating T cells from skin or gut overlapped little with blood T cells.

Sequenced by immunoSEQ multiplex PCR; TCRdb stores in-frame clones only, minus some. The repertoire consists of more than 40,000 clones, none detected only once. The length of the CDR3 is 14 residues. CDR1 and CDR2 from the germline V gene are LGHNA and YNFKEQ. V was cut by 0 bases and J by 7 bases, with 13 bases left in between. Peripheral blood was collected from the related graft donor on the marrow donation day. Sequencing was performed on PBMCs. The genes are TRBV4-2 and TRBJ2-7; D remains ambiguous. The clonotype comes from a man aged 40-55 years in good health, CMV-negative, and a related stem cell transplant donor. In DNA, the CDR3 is TGTGCCAGCAGCCAAGATCAACAGTCTCGGGAGCAGTACTTC. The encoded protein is CASSQDQQSREQYF.